This is a list of T cell receptor beta chains from one sample in a study of response to subunit inactivated influenza vaccine. TCRdb fed the RT-PCR reads into MiXCR, producing one record per CDR3 protein. This table holds approximately 520,000 distinct CDR3 sequences, approximately 15% found once. The material sequenced was CD4+ T cells sorted from PBMCs, taken roughly 24 months after vaccination. The source is a man aged 45 to 75 who received an inactivated influenza vaccine. CDR3s include the opening cysteine and the closing phenylalanine or tryptophan. D genes are given only for firm matches.

j_call v_call d_call cdr3_aa
TRBJ1-5 TRBV19 - CASSIAAGKGNQPQHF
TRBJ2-1 TRBV11-1 TRBD1 CASSLLRQGGEFF
TRBJ2-2 TRBV30 TRBD1 CAWGTGARAALGNTGELFF
TRBJ2-7 TRBV7-2 TRBD1 CASSFQTGGVYEQYF
TRBJ2-1 TRBV5-1 - CASSFSSLTYNEQFF
TRBJ2-1 TRBV6-2/TRBV6-3 TRBD2 CASSWGWTSPRSYNEQFF
TRBJ2-7 TRBV5-1 - CASSPQRWTRRTVYEQYF
TRBJ2-2 TRBV18 TRBD1 CASSPGTDHTGELFF
TRBJ2-7 TRBV7-2 TRBD1 CASSPGTVYEQYF
TRBJ1-4 TRBV5-1 - CASSLGTGVTNEKLFF
TRBJ2-3 TRBV20-1 TRBD2 CSAPSWSRTSGGDYTQYF
TRBJ1-2 TRBV3-1 - CASSPRVGIYGYTF
TRBJ1-5 TRBV12-3/TRBV12-4 - CASSPETLSNQPQHF
TRBJ2-1 TRBV5-1 - CASSLEGGGAYNEQFF
TRBJ1-5 TRBV25-1 - CASSNSGEYNQPQHF
TRBJ1-1 TRBV29-1 - CSVKDGPNTEAFF
TRBJ1-2 TRBV28 - CASSSTVNYGYTF
TRBJ2-1 TRBV20-1 TRBD2 CTTPGLAGAYNEQFF
TRBJ2-7 TRBV12-3/TRBV12-4 TRBD1 CASSVYGQGAHEQYF
TRBJ2-1 TRBV12-3/TRBV12-4 TRBD2 CASSQLAGHEQFF
TRBJ2-5 TRBV5-1 - CASSGGTEETQYF
TRBJ2-7 TRBV7-2 TRBD2 CASSLERGSYEQYF
TRBJ2-3 TRBV15 TRBD2 CATSGRLAGVGTDTQYF
TRBJ2-5 TRBV5-1 - CASSLAREETQYF
TRBJ1-4 TRBV10-2 TRBD1 CASRPGQRNEKLFF
TRBJ1-1 TRBV6-1 - CATNDRTMNTEAFF
TRBJ2-5 TRBV7-2 - CASSLAVNTVMTQYF
TRBJ2-3 TRBV7-8 TRBD1 CASRHPKTGQGVPDTQYF
TRBJ2-7 TRBV11-2 - CASSLVTGRLYEQYF
TRBJ2-2 TRBV28 - CASRRGPTGELFF
TRBJ2-7 TRBV20-1 - CSASPGLNYEQYF
TRBJ2-7 TRBV3-1 TRBD1 CASSLGTGLLSHEQYF
TRBJ2-1 TRBV19 - CASSRGFSYNEQFF
TRBJ2-4 TRBV12-3/TRBV12-4 TRBD1 CASSHGQGIIQYF
TRBJ2-3 TRBV5-1 - CASSPDSPRTDTQYF
TRBJ1-6 TRBV20-1 - CSARISYNSPLHF
TRBJ2-3 TRBV10-3 TRBD2 CAITRRGGTDTQYF
TRBJ2-7 TRBV5-1 - CASSLEPVSSYEQYF
TRBJ2-1 TRBV20-1 - CCARAAPGAGVVGEQFF
TRBJ2-5 TRBV25-1 TRBD2 CASSAASGFGETQYF
TRBJ1-4 TRBV12-3/TRBV12-4 TRBD1 CASSRDSSNEKLFF
TRBJ2-3 TRBV7-9 - CASSLVGVPDTQYF
TRBJ1-1 TRBV4-2 - CASSGEGPAFF
TRBJ2-1 TRBV3-1 - CASSQDLPWNEQFF
TRBJ2-1 TRBV10-3 - CAISESQARGGQQFF
TRBJ2-7 TRBV10-3 TRBD1 CAISDRDRDAEQYF
TRBJ1-1 TRBV18 - CASSPTSNTEAFF
TRBJ2-5 TRBV4-1 - CASSQELLLKTQYF
TRBJ2-4 TRBV12-3/TRBV12-4 - CASSFTGLNIQYF
TRBJ2-1 TRBV12-3/TRBV12-4 TRBD2 CASSRRLAGKGSYNEQFF
TRBJ2-4 TRBV6-1 - CASTGGEMAKNIQYF
TRBJ1-2 TRBV3-1 - CASSQDTAGPYYGYTF
TRBJ2-5 TRBV18 TRBD2 CASSPSTSGVQETQYF
TRBJ2-3 TRBV7-2 - CASSLAGGATDTQYF
TRBJ2-5 TRBV3-1 TRBD2 CASSQDQLAGDRETQYF